The clone carrying this T cell receptor (beta chain) came up many times. Its antigen is currently unknown. The data were taken from a study of CD8 T cells in ankylosing spondylitis. Overall study results and limits: Reportedly, matched ankylosing spondylitis synovial fluid was significantly enriched for disease-linked clones. Seemingly distinctive of ankylosing spondylitis blood was a TCR beta motif formed by eight highly homologous variants. Clones that were linked to disease were CD8+ and were relatively rare in peripheral blood.

Germline V gene data show CDR1 as DFQATT and CDR2 as SNEGSKA (reference sequence). Deletions cut 5 bases from V and 0 bases from J, with 11 bases between. The CDR3 totals 15 residues. The TCR beta libraries were generated through quantitative 5'-RACE incorporating molecular barcodes. TCRdb itself ran the 5' RACE reads through MiXCR, one entry per CDR3 protein. The data contain 240,000 or so distinct CDR3 sequences, about 10% of them seen just once; the ten biggest clones take up around 7%. The sequenced sample was blood, either unsorted or a sorted T cell fraction (not recorded which). The TCR sequence derives from a male donor with ankylosing spondylitis or in good health (not recorded which). V usage is TRBV20-1 and J usage is TRBJ2-6; D is undetermined. The CDR3 region has the DNA TGCAGTGCTCTCGACTCGGGCTCTGGGGCCAACGTCCTGACTTTC. Residues: CSALDSGSGANVLTF.